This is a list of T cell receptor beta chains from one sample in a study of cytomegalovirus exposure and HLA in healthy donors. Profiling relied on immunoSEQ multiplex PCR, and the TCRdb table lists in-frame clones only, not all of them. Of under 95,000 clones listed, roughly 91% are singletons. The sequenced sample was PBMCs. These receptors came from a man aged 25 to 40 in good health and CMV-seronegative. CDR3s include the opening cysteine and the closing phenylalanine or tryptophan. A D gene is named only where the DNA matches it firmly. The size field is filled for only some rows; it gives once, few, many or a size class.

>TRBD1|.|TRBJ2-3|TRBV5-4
TGTGCCAGCAGCTCACCGGGACAGGGGACAGATACGCAGTATTTT
CASSSPGQGTDTQYF
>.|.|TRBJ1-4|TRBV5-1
TGCGCCAGCAGCTTGATGGGAGGGGAAAAACTGTTTTTT
CASSLMGGEKLFF
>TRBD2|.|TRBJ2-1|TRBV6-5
TGTGCCAGCAGTCCGTCGGGCGGGGGGATTAATGAGCAGTTCTTC
CASSPSGGGINEQFF
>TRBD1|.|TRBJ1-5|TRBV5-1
TGCGCCAGCAGCCCACTAACAGGGGGCAATCAGCCCCAGCATTTT
CASSPLTGGNQPQHF
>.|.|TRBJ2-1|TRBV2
TGTGCCAGCAGTGAAGGGGGGCTGGGGAATGAGCAGTTCTTC
CASSEGGLGNEQFF
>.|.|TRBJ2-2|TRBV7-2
TGTGCCAGCAGCTTAGGTCACTCCCCGAACACCGGGGAGCTGTTTTTT
CASSLGHSPNTGELFF
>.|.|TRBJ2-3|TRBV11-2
TGTGCCAGCAGCTTAGGGAGAGGGGGTTCAGATACGCAGTATTTT
CASSLGRGGSDTQYF
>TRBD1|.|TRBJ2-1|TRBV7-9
TGTGCCAGCAGCTTCCGGGACAGGCCTTACAATGAGCAGTTCTTC
CASSFRDRPYNEQFF
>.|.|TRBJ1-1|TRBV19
TGTGCCAGTACCTCGGGGGTTATGAACACTGAAGCTTTCTTT
CASTSGVMNTEAFF
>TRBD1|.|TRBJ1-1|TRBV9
TGTGCCAGCAGCACCCGGACAGGGAGGGATACTGAAGCTTTCTTT
CASSTRTGRDTEAFF
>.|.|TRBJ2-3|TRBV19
TGTGCCAGCTACTACGAATGGGGACACGGGACGATTAGGGATACGCAGTATTTT
CASYYEWGHGTIRDTQYF
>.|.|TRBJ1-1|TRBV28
TGTGCCAGCAGTGCCAGGGGTAGTAGAACTGAAGCTTTCTTT
CASSARGSRTEAFF
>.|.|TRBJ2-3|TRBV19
TGTGCCAGTAATCCCTCCCGCGGCGGCACAGATACGCAGTATTTT
CASNPSRGGTDTQYF
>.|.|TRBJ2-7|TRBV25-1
TGTGCCAGCAGTTTGTACGACAGGACCCTCGGGCAGTACTTC
CASSLYDRTLGQYF
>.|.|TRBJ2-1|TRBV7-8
TGTGCCAGCAGCTTACCCCCGACACCCCTTTCCTACAATGAGCAGTTCTTC
CASSLPPTPLSYNEQFF
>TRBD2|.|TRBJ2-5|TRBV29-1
TGCAGCGTGCTCATAGCGGGTACAGAGACCCAGTACTTC
CSVLIAGTETQYF
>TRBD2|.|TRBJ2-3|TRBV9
TGTGCCAGCAGCGTCATAGCGGGACTTAGTGCAGATACGCAGTATTTT
CASSVIAGLSADTQYF
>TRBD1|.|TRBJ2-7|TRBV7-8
TGTGCCAGCAGCCCCCAGGGGGCCGGCTCCTACGAGCAGTACTTC
CASSPQGAGSYEQYF
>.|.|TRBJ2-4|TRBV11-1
TGTGCCAGCAGCTCGAAAGACGACAGACCTTTAGCCAAAAACATTCAGTACTTC
CASSSKDDRPLAKNIQYF
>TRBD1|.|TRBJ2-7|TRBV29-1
TGCAGCGTTGGGGTGGGACAGGCTGGGCAGTACTTC
CSVGVGQAGQYF
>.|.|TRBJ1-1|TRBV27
TGTGCCAGCAGTCCAAACAGGGTCACTGAAGCTTTCTTT
CASSPNRVTEAFF
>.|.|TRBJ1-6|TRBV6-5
TGTGCCAGCAGTTACTTGGCCAGGGCAAATTCACCCCTCCACTTT
CASSYLARANSPLHF
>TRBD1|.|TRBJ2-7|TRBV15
TGTGCCACCAGCAGAGACAGGGGGCCCTACGAGCAGTACTTC
CATSRDRGPYEQYF
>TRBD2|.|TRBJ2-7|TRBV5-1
TGCGCCAGCAGCTTAAAGACTAGCGGGGGGAGCTCCTACGAGCAGTACTTC
CASSLKTSGGSSYEQYF
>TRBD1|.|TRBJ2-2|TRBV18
TGTGCCAGCTCACCACAGACAGGGCTGACCGGGGAGCTGTTTTTT
CASSPQTGLTGELFF
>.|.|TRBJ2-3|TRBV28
TGTGCCAGCAGTTTGGCAGGGGTTTCAGATACGCAGTATTTT
CASSLAGVSDTQYF
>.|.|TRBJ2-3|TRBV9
TGTGCCAGCAGCACCAGGGGGGCCGTCACAGATACGCAGTATTTT
CASSTRGAVTDTQYF
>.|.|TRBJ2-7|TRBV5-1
TGCGCCAGCAGCTTGGAGAGTAATTCCTACGAGCAGTACTTC
CASSLESNSYEQYF
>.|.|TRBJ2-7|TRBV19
TGTGCCAGTAGTATCGGCGACGGGGACGAGCAGTACTTC
CASSIGDGDEQYF
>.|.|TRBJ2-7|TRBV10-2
TGCGCCAGCAGCCTAGGGGGGACAGATTACTACGAGCAGTACTTC
CASSLGGTDYYEQYF
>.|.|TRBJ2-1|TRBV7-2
TGTGCCAGCAGCTTACTCCACGGGAGTAAGGTCAATGAGCAGTTCTTC
CASSLLHGSKVNEQFF
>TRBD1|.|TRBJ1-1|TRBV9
TGTGCCAGCAGCTTCGGGACAGGGAACACTGAAGCTTTCTTT
CASSFGTGNTEAFF
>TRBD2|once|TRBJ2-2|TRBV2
TGTGCCAGCTCCGGGACTAGCGGGGCAAACACCGGGGAGCTGTTTTTT
CASSGTSGANTGELFF
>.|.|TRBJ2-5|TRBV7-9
TGTGCCAGCAGCTTACAGGAACGGTACCAAGAGACCCAGTACTTC
CASSLQERYQETQYF
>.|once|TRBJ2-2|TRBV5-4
TGTGCCAGCAGCTTGGAGCCTAGCAAGAACACCGGGGAGCTGTTTTTT
CASSLEPSKNTGELFF
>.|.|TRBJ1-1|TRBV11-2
TGTGCCAGCAGGGGGGGGGTTCGGAACACTGAAGCTTTCTTT
CASRGGVRNTEAFF
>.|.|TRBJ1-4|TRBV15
TGTGCCACCAGCAGATTATCCGGGGCCGGAGGGGAAAAACTGTTTTTT
CATSRLSGAGGEKLFF
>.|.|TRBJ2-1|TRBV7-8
TGTGCCAGCAGCTCCCCCCGGGGGTTCGTCTACAATGAGCAGTTCTTC
CASSSPRGFVYNEQFF
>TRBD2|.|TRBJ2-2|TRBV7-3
TGTGCCAGCAGCCCGGGACTAGTCATGAACACCGGGGAGCTGTTTTTT
CASSPGLVMNTGELFF
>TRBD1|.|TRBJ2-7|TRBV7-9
TGTGCCAGCAGCTTAGGGGACAGAACCTACGAGCAGTACTTC
CASSLGDRTYEQYF
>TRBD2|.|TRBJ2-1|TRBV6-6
TGTGCCAGCAGCGGCCGAACTAGCGGGTTGTACAATGAGCAGTTCTTC
CASSGRTSGLYNEQFF
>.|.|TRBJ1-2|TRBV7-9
TGTGCCAGCAGCTTACGGAGGGAAGGTGGCTACACCTTC
CASSLRREGGYTF
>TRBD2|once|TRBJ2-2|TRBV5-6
TGTGCCAGCAGCCTGCGGCAGGTTCTAGCGGGGGGTACCGGGGAGCTGTTTTTT
CASSLRQVLAGGTGELFF
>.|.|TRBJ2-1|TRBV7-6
TGTGCCTCGAGTGGGGGCCCCTACAATGAGCAGTTCTTC
CASSGGPYNEQFF
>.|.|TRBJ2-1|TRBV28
TGTGCCAGCACCCCCGGGTTTTCTGAGCAGTTCTTC
CASTPGFSEQFF
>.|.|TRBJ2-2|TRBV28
TGTGCCAGCAGTCTAAACAGGGAACCCGGGGAGCTGTTTTTT
CASSLNREPGELFF
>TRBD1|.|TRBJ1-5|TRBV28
TGTGCCAGCAGTAGCCGGGACAGGGGATACAGGTACGATCAGCCCCAGCATTTT
CASSSRDRGYRYDQPQHF
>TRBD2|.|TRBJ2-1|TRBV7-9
TGTGCCAGCAGCTTAGGACTAGCGGGTTACAATGAGCAGTTCTTC
CASSLGLAGYNEQFF
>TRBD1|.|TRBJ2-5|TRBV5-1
TGCGCCAGCACGCGAGACAGGGACAGGCAGACCCAGTACTTC
CASTRDRDRQTQYF
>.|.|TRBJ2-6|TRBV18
TGTGCCAGCTCACCACCCGGGGGTAGGGCCAACGTCCTGACTTTC
CASSPPGGRANVLTF
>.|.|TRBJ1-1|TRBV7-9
TGTGCCAGCAGCTTATTACTCATGAACACTGAAGCTTTCTTT
CASSLLLMNTEAFF
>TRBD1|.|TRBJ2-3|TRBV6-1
TGTGCCAGCAGTGAGCCGGGACAGCGCACAGATACGCAGTATTTT
CASSEPGQRTDTQYF
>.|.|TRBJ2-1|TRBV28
TGTGCCAGCACGGGGGGCGACAATGAGCAGTTCTTC
CASTGGDNEQFF
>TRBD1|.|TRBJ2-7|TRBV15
TGTGCCACCAGCAGGACCCGGGACAGGAGAAGGGGCTCTCTCTACGAGCAGTACTTC
CATSRTRDRRRGSLYEQYF
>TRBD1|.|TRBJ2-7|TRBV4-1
TGCGCCAGCAGCCAAGATGGGACAGGAACCTACGAGCAGTACTTC
CASSQDGTGTYEQYF
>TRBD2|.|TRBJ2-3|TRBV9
TGTGCCAGCAGCGTAGCTACTGGGGGAGGGCCCACAGATACGCAGTATTTT
CASSVATGGGPTDTQYF
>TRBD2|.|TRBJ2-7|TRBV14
TGTGCCAGCAGCCAAGGACTAGCGAGCTCCTACGAGCAGTACTTC
CASSQGLASSYEQYF
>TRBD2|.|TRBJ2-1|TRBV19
TGTGCCAGTAACCCCAGCGGGGGTTACAATGAGCAGTTCTTC
CASNPSGGYNEQFF
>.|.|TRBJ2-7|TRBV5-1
TGCGCCAGCAGCGGTGACAGAGCCTCCTACGAGCAGTACTTC
CASSGDRASYEQYF